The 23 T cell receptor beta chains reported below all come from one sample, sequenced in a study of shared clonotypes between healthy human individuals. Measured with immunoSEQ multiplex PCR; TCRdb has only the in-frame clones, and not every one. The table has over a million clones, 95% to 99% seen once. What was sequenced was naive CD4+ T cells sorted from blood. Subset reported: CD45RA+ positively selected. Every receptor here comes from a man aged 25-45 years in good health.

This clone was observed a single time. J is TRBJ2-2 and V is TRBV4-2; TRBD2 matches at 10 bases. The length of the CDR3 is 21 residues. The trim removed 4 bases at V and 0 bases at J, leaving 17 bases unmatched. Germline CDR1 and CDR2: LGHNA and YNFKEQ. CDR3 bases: TGTGCCAGCAGCCCAGATCGAGGGATGGGGCTAGCGGGAGCGAACACCGGGGAGCTGTTTTTT. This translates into CASSPDRGMGLAGANTGELFF.

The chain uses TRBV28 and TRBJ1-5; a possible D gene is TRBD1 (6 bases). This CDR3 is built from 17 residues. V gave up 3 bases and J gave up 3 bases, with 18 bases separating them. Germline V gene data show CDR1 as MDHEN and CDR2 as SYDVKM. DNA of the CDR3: TGTGCCAGCAGTTTTTGGTCGGGGGGACACCTCAATCAGCCCCAGCATTTT. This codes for CASSFWSGGHLNQPQHF.

CDR3 residues: CASSLGVAGEAFF. The CDR3 DNA is TGTGCCAGCAGCTTAGGAGTTGCCGGTGAAGCTTTCTTT. V is TRBV11-2 and J is TRBJ1-1; D is uncertain. CDR1 is SGHAT, CDR2 FQNNGV, per germline. V gave up 1 base and J gave up 7 bases, with 10 bases separating them. This CDR3 contains 13 residues. The full variable domain, with the rest looked up from reference TRBV11-2 and TRBJ1-1, is EAGVAQSPRYKIIEKRQSVAFWCNPISGHATLYWYQQILGQGPKLLIQFQNNGVVDDSQLPKDRFSAERLKGVDSTLKIQPAKLEDSAVYLCASSLGVAGEAFFGQGTRLTVV.

CDR3 coding DNA: TGCGCCAGCAGCTTGAGCCCACAGCGCCACGGACAGGGGGTTTACCCCTACGAGCAGTACTTC. Translating gives CASSLSPQRHGQGVYPYEQYF. The chain combines TRBV5-1 with TRBJ2-7; 10 bases are a match to TRBD1. V lost 1 base and J lost 2; bases outside the gene matches: 21. This CDR3 is built from 21 residues. The germline V gene encodes CDR1 SGHRS and CDR2 YFSETQ.

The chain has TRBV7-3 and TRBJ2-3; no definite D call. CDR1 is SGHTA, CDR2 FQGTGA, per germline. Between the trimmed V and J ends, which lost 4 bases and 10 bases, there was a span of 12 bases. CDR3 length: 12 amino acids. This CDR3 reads CASSSPPSPQYF. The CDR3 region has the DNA TGTGCCAGCAGCTCCCCCCCGTCCCCGCAGTATTTT.

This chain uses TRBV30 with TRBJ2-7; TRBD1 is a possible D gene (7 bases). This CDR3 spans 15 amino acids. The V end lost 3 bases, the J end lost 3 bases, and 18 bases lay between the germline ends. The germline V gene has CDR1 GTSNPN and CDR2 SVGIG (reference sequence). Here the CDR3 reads CAWRYAGQGGYEQYF. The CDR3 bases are TGTGCCTGGAGGTATGCCGGGCAGGGGGGCTACGAGCAGTACTTC.

The CDR3 bases are TGCGCCAGCAGCCCTGGACAGGGGTGGTTGTCAGATACGCAGTATTTT. It translates to CASSPGQGWLSDTQYF. V usage is TRBV5-1 and J usage is TRBJ2-3; 9 positions match TRBD1. This CDR3 spans 16 amino acids. Per the germline V gene, CDR1 is SGHRS and CDR2 is YFSETQ. V lost 4 bases and J lost 4; bases outside the gene matches: 10.

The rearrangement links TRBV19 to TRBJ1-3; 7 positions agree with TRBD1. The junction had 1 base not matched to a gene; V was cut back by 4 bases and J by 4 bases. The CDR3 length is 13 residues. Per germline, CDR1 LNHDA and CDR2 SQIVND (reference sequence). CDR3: CASSRGGGNTIYF. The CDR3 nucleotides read TGTGCCAGTAGTAGAGGGGGCGGAAACACCATATATTTT.

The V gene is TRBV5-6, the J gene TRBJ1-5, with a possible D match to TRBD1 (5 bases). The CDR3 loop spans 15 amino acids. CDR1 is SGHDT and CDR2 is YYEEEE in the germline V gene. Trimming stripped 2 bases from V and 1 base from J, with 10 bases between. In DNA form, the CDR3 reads TGTGCCAGCAGCTTCCAGGGAGGAAGCAATCAGCCCCAGCATTTT. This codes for CASSFQGGSNQPQHF.

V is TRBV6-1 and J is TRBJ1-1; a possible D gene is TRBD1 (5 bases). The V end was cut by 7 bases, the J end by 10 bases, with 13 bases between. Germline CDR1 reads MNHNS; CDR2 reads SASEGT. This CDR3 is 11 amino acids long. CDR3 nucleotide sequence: TGTGCCAGCACCACGACAGTGACAGCTTTCTTT. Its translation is CASTTTVTAFF.

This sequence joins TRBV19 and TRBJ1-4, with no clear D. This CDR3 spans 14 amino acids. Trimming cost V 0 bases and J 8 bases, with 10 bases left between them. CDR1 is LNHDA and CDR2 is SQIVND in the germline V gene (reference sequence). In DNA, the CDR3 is TGTGCCAGTAGTATAGATCGGAGGAGGGAAAAACTGTTTTTT. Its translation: CASSIDRRREKLFF.

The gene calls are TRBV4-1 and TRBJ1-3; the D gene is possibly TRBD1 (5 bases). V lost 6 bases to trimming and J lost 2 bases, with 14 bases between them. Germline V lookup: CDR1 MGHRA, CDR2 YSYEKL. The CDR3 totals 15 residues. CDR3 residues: CASRTTARAGNTIYF. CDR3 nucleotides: TGCGCCAGCAGGACGACAGCTAGGGCTGGAAACACCATATATTTT.

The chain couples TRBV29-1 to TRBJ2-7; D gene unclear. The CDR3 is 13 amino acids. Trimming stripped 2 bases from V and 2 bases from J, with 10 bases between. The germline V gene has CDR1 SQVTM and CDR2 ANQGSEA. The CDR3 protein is CSVEFGRTYEQYF. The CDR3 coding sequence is TGCAGCGTTGAATTTGGCAGAACCTACGAGCAGTACTTC.

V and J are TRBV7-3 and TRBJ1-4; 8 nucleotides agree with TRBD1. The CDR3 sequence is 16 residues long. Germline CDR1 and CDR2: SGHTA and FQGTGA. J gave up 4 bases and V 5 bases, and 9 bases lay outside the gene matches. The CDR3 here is CASSQGAGRDNEKLFF. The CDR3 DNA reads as TGTGCCAGCAGCCAGGGGGCCGGGCGTGATAATGAAAAACTGTTTTTT.

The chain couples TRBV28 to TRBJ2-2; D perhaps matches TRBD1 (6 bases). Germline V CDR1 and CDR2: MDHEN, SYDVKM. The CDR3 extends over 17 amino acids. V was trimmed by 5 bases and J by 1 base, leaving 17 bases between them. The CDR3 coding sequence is TGTGCCAGCAGTCCCAGGGGAGCGGAATGGAACACCGGGGAGCTGTTTTTT. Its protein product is CASSPRGAEWNTGELFF.

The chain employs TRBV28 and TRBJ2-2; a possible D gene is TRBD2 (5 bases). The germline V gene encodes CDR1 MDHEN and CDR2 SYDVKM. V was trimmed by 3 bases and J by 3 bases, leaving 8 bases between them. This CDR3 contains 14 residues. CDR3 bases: TGTGCCAGCAGTTTCTACGGGGACACCGGGGAGCTGTTTTTT. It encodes CASSFYGDTGELFF.

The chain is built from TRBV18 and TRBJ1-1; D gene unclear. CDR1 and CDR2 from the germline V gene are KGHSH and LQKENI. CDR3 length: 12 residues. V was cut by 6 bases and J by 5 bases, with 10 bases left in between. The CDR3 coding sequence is TGTGCCAGCTCCCTGCCCGGGACTGAAGCTTTCTTT. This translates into CASSLPGTEAFF.

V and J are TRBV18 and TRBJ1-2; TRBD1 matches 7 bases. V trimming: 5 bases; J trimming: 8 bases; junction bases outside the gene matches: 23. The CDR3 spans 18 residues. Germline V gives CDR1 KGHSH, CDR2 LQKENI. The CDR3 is CASSASQGPLDRTRGYTF. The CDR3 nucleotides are TGTGCCAGCTCAGCGTCACAGGGGCCCCTTGATCGGACAAGAGGCTACACCTTC.

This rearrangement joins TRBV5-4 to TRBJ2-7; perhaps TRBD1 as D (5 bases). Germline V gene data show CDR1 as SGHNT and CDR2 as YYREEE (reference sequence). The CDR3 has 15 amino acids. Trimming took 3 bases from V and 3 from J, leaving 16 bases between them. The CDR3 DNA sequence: TGTGCCAGCAGCTCAGGATCGCTGGGGCTCTACGAGCAGTACTTC. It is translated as CASSSGSLGLYEQYF.

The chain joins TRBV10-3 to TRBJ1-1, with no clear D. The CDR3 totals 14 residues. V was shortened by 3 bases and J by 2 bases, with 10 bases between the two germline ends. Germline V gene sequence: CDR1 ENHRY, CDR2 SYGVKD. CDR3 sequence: CAISDPQKNTEAFF. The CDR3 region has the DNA TGTGCCATCAGTGACCCACAGAAAAACACTGAAGCTTTCTTT.

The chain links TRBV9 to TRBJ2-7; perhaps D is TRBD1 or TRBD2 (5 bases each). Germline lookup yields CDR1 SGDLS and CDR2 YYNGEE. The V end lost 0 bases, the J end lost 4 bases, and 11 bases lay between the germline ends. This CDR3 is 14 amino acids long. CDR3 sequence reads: CASSVGEGRYEQYF. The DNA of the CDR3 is TGTGCCAGCAGCGTAGGAGAGGGGCGGTACGAGCAGTACTTC.

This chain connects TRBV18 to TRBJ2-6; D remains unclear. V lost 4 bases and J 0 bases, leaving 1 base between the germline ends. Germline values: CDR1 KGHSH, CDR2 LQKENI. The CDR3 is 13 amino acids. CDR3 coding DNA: TGTGCCAGCTCACACTCTGGGGCCAACGTCCTGACTTTC. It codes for CASSHSGANVLTF. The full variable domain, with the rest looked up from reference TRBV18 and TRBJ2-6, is NAGVMQNPRHLVRRRGQEARLRCSPMKGHSHVYWYRQLPEEGLKFMVYLQKENIIDESGMPKERFSAEFPKEGPSILRIQQVVRGDSAAYFCASSHSGANVLTFGAGSRLTVL.

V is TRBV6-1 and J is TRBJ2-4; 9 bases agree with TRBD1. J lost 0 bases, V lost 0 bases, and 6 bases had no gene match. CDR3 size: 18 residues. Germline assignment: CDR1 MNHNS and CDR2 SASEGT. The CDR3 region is CASSEALGQGPAKNIQYF. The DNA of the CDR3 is TGTGCCAGCAGTGAAGCTCTCGGACAGGGGCCAGCCAAAAACATTCAGTACTTC.